What follows is one TCR beta chain and its context. This entry comes from a study of blood T cell repertoires in COVID-19. Study as a whole: Samples of COVID-19 (acute and convalescent) were obtained from the United States, Italy and Spain. The cDNA or gDNA used as material had been derived from T cells, B-cell-depleted T cells, or PBMCs.

Authors' processing steps: Reference gene primer amplification yielded estimated nucleated cell counts. Libraries were prepared by immunoSEQ multiplex PCR; TCRdb keeps only in-frame clonotypes and omits some of them. V and J calls and clone size come straight from that table; D and trimming were deduced from the DNA. The sample consists of about 120,000 clones, 70% to 80% of them appearing once. Germline values: CDR1 SGDLS, CDR2 YYNGEE. V lost 3 bases to trimming and J lost 7 bases; unmatched junction nucleotides: 10. The CDR3 sequence is 17 residues long. Sequenced sample: peripheral blood. The receptor's source is a woman older than 75 with acute or convalescent COVID-19. This rearrangement joins TRBV9 to TRBJ2-2; 12 bases align to TRBD2. The chain's CDR3 is CASSGPLAGGKYGELFF. Here the CDR3 DNA reads TGTGCCAGCAGCGGGCCACTAGCGGGAGGCAAATACGGGGAGCTGTTTTTT.